Shown below are 3 T cell receptor beta chains from a single sample sequenced in a study of blood T cell repertoires in COVID-19. Clones were read by immunoSEQ multiplex PCR, and TCRdb kept only the in-frame ones, dropping some. The sample carries approximately 350,000 clones, around 91% recorded once. Sequenced: PBMCs or T cells enriched from blood (not recorded which). These receptors came from a man aged 18 to 35 who had recovered from COVID-19.

The chain uses TRBV27 and TRBJ1-2, with D hard to call. Trimming left V 4 bases short and J 7 bases short, with 10 bases between. From germline, CDR1 is MNHEY and CDR2 SMNVEV (reference sequence). The CDR3 is made up of 12 amino acids. CDR3 sequence: CASSSSPSGYTF. DNA of the CDR3: TGTGCCAGCAGTTCCTCGCCGAGTGGCTACACCTTC.

The chain is built from TRBV5-1 and TRBJ2-1; TRBD1 agrees at 12 bases. Germline loops: CDR1 SGHRS, CDR2 YFSETQ. The CDR3 consists of 14 residues. V shed 4 bases and J 8 bases; nucleotides not matched to a gene: 4. CDR3 amino acids: CASSGGQGADEQFF. Here the CDR3 DNA reads TGCGCCAGCAGCGGGGGACAGGGGGCCGATGAGCAGTTCTTC. The variable domain in full, completed from reference TRBV5-1 and TRBJ2-1, reads KAGVTQTPRYLIKTRGQQVTLSCSPISGHRSVSWYQQTPGQGLQFLFEYFSETQRNKGNFPGRFSGRQFSNSRSEMNVSTLELGDSALYLCASSGGQGADEQFFGPGTRLTVL.

J is TRBJ2-1 and V is TRBV11-2, with 10 bases identical to TRBD2. The V segment lost 3 bases and the J segment 0 bases; nucleotides outside the gene matches: 5. The germline gives CDR1 SGHAT, CDR2 FQNNGV. The CDR3 is 17 residues long. CDR3 coding DNA: TGTGCCAGCAGCTTGGCTAGCGGGGGAAGCTCCTACAATGAGCAGTTCTTC. Its translation: CASSLASGGSSYNEQFF.